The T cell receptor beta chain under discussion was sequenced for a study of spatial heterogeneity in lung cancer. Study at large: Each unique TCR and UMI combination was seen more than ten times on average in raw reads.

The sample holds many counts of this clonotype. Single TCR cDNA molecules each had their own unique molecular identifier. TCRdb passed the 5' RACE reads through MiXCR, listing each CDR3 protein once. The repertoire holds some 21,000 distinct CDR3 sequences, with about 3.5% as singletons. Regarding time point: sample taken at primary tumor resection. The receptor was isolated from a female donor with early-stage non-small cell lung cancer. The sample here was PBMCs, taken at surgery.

This CDR3 is CASSLYPDYEQYF. The CDR3 coding sequence is TGCGCCAGCAGCCTATACCCGGACTACGAGCAGTACTTC. The chain uses TRBV5-1 and TRBJ2-7; D not certain. The CDR3 is made up of 13 amino acids. CDR1 and CDR2 from the germline V gene are SGHRS and YFSETQ. V lost 4 bases and J 3 bases, leaving 11 bases between the germline ends.